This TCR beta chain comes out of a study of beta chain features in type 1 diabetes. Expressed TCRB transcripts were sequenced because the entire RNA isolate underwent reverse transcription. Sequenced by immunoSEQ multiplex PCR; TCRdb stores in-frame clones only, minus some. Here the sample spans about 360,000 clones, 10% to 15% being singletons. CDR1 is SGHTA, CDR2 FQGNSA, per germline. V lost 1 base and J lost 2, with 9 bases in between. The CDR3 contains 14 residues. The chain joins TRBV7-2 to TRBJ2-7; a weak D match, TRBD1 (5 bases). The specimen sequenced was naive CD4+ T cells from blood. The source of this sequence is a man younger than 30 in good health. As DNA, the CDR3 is TGTGCCAGCAGCTTAGGCAGGGCGGCCTACGAGCAGTACTTC. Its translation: CASSLGRAAYEQYF.